The rows below give T cell receptor beta chains drawn from one sample of a study of cytomegalovirus exposure and HLA in healthy donors. The data were produced by immunoSEQ multiplex PCR, yet TCRdb's version contains in-frame clones alone and is incomplete. Of about 140,000 clones listed, roughly 80% are singletons. The sample taken for sequencing was PBMCs. The receptors originated from a man aged 40-49 years in good health and CMV-seronegative. CDR3s include the opening cysteine and the closing phenylalanine or tryptophan. The D gene is left open where the match is weak. Not all rows give a size; the values are once, few, many and, for expanded clones, a class.

abundance: NA; d_gene: NA; j_gene: TRBJ1-1; v_gene: TRBV6-5; CDR3aa: CAGRRTEGDSEAFF; CDR3nt: TGTGCCGGACGGAGGACCGAGGGAGACTCTGAAGCTTTCTTT
abundance: NA; d_gene: NA; j_gene: TRBJ2-7; v_gene: TRBV18; CDR3aa: CASSLPGLNYEQYF; CDR3nt: TGTGCCAGCTCACTGCCGGGTTTAAACTACGAGCAGTACTTC
abundance: few; d_gene: NA; j_gene: TRBJ2-5; v_gene: TRBV10-1; CDR3aa: CASTHRSEETQYF; CDR3nt: TGCGCCAGCACCCACAGGTCTGAAGAGACCCAGTACTTC
abundance: NA; d_gene: NA; j_gene: TRBJ1-1; v_gene: TRBV7-2; CDR3aa: CASSLWGTPEAFF; CDR3nt: TGTGCCAGCAGCTTATGGGGGACTCCTGAAGCTTTCTTT
abundance: NA; d_gene: NA; j_gene: TRBJ1-3; v_gene: TRBV6-5; CDR3aa: CASRAQGTPGNTIYF; CDR3nt: TGTGCCAGCAGAGCGCAGGGTACTCCTGGAAACACCATATATTTT
abundance: NA; d_gene: NA; j_gene: TRBJ2-7; v_gene: TRBV29-1; CDR3aa: CSVVLRSSYEQYF; CDR3nt: TGCAGCGTTGTGTTGCGAAGCTCCTACGAGCAGTACTTC
abundance: NA; d_gene: TRBD2; j_gene: TRBJ2-5; v_gene: TRBV9; CDR3aa: CASSVDPLAGEETQYF; CDR3nt: TGTGCCAGCAGCGTAGACCCACTAGCGGGGGAAGAGACCCAGTACTTC
abundance: NA; d_gene: TRBD1; j_gene: TRBJ2-6; v_gene: TRBV19; CDR3aa: CASSIRRTGPGANVLTF; CDR3nt: TGTGCCAGTAGTATACGGCGGACAGGGCCTGGGGCCAACGTCCTGACTTTC
abundance: NA; d_gene: TRBD2; j_gene: TRBJ2-5; v_gene: TRBV5-1; CDR3aa: CASSLIAGGIETQYF; CDR3nt: TGCGCCAGCAGTCTTATAGCGGGGGGGATTGAGACCCAGTACTTC
abundance: NA; d_gene: TRBD1; j_gene: TRBJ2-4; v_gene: TRBV19; CDR3aa: CASSGGTGGNIQYF; CDR3nt: TGTGCCAGTAGTGGGGGGACAGGCGGAAACATTCAGTACTTC
abundance: once; d_gene: TRBD2; j_gene: TRBJ2-1; v_gene: TRBV4-1; CDR3aa: CASSRIAGKQFF; CDR3nt: TGCGCCAGCAGCCGGATAGCGGGGAAGCAGTTCTTC
abundance: NA; d_gene: NA; j_gene: TRBJ1-1; v_gene: TRBV10-3; CDR3aa: CAIRGLPNTEAFF; CDR3nt: TGTGCCATCAGGGGACTGCCAAACACTGAAGCTTTCTTT
abundance: once; d_gene: NA; j_gene: TRBJ1-5; v_gene: TRBV9; CDR3aa: CASSVVQEHSNQPQHF; CDR3nt: TGTGCCAGCAGCGTAGTACAGGAACATAGCAATCAGCCCCAGCATTTT